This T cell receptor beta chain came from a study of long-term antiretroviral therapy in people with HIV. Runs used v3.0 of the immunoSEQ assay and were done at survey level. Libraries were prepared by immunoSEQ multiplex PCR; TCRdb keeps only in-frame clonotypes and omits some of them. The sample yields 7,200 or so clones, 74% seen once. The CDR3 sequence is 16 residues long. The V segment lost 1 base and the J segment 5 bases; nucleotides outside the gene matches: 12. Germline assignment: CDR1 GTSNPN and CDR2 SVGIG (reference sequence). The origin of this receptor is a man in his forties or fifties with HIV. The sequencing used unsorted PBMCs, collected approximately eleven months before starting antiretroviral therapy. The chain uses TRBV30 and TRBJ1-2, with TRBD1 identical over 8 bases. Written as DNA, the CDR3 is TGTGCCTGGAGTGCCACGACAGGGGCCACGATATATGGCTACACCTTC. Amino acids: CAWSATTGATIYGYTF.